Shown below are 5 T cell receptor beta chains from a single sample sequenced in a study of cytomegalovirus exposure and HLA in healthy donors. The study ran its PCR with 60 Vbeta and 13 Jbeta primers. Data came from immunoSEQ multiplex PCR; TCRdb stores just in-frame clones and leaves some out. The data show about 120,000 clones, roughly two thirds seen once. The specimen sequenced was PBMCs. These receptors all stem from a man aged 18 to 30 in good health and CMV-seropositive.

The V call is TRBV4-2, the J call TRBJ1-3; 8 bases align to TRBD1. The CDR3 runs 14 residues. Germline V CDR1 and CDR2: LGHNA, YNFKEQ. V dropped 8 bases and J dropped 3; count of bases not matched to a gene: 6. CDR3 sequence (DNA): TGTGCCAGCGCGGGACAGGTGGGTGGAAACACCATATATTTT. Translating gives CASAGQVGGNTIYF.

This chain joins TRBV6-5 and TRBJ1-5; 7 positions agree with TRBD1. Per the germline V gene, CDR1 is MNHEY and CDR2 is SVGAGI. The CDR3 spans 14 residues. V trimming: 8 bases; J trimming: 6 bases; junction bases outside the gene matches: 10. The CDR3 protein is CASGLTGASQPQHF. In nucleotides, the CDR3 is TGTGCCAGCGGCCTAACAGGGGCCAGTCAGCCCCAGCATTTT.

This clone was counted only a few times. The chain carries TRBV4-2 and TRBJ1-2; TRBD1 aligns across 9 bases. The CDR3 runs 15 residues. CDR1 and CDR2 (germline): LGHNA, YNFKEQ. V gave up 2 bases and J gave up 4 bases; unmatched junction bases: 5. DNA of the CDR3: TGTGCCAGCAGCCAACCGGGACAGGGAGGCTATGGCTACACCTTC. Amino acids: CASSQPGQGGYGYTF.

The chain recombines TRBV19 with TRBJ1-1; D ambiguous. In germline, CDR1 is LNHDA, CDR2 SQIVND (reference sequence). The CDR3 covers 15 residues. Trimming shortened V by 7 bases and J by 0 bases, and 15 bases separated the two germline ends. This CDR3 reads CASIPGAGMNTEAFF. For the CDR3, the DNA is TGTGCCAGTATCCCAGGTGCGGGGATGAACACTGAAGCTTTCTTT.

The V gene is TRBV5-6, the J gene TRBJ2-1; 12 bases are a match to TRBD2. This CDR3 has 19 residues. Per the germline V gene, CDR1 is SGHDT and CDR2 is YYEEEE. The V and J ends lost 0 bases and 2 bases, in that order; junction bases with no gene match: 9. This CDR3 reads CASSLAGASGGATYNEQFF. The CDR3 coding sequence is TGTGCCAGCAGCTTGGCGGGGGCTAGCGGGGGGGCCACCTACAATGAGCAGTTCTTC.